This TCR beta chain was profiled in a study of identical twins. Losses at the gene ends were 5 bases for V and 4 bases for J; bases not matched to a gene: 3. Germline V gene data show CDR1 as SGDLS and CDR2 as YYNGEE. The CDR3 is 14 residues long. A universal primer site came from template switching; cDNA carried unique molecular identifiers. TCRdb used MiXCR to reprocess the 5' RACE reads, holding one entry per CDR3 protein. The sample holds 690,000 or so distinct CDR3 sequences; 8.5% to 9.5% are singletons and the top ten take 0.75% to 1%. In its sample, this clonotype was seen a few times. The antigen is not known. Study observations and caveats: Findings depended on cross-sectional statistics rather than tracking the same donors. Twins shared beta out-of-frame sequences in excess, but this excess was weaker. Twins shared out-of-frame alpha sequences with excess low generation probability.

This same sample was also part of a study on yellow fever vaccine responses in identical twins.

Sequenced sample: PBMCs. The sequence came from a woman aged 18-30 years in good health. The chain uses TRBV9 and TRBJ1-3, with 10 bases aligning to TRBD1. The CDR3 sequence is CASSGTGAGNTIYF. In DNA, the CDR3 is TGTGCCAGCAGTGGGACAGGGGCCGGAAACACCATATATTTT.